This is a list of T cell receptor beta chains from one sample in a study of T-cell memory formation after mild COVID-19. TCRdb fed the 5' RACE reads into MiXCR, producing one record per CDR3 protein. Among around 340,000 distinct CDR3 sequences listed, about 21% were seen once. What was sequenced was PBMCs or a T cell subset sorted from them (not recorded which). The receptor set was obtained from an adult woman who had mild COVID-19 (a few samples of this study predate the infection). Cell type and time point are not known. CDR3s include the opening cysteine and the closing phenylalanine or tryptophan. Fields, in order: clone size, J gene, D gene, V gene, CDR3 DNA, CDR3 protein. A D gene is named only where the DNA matches it firmly. The listing skips clone size in some rows; elsewhere it reads once, few, many or a size class.

clone_size: NA; j_call: TRBJ2-3; d_call: TRBD1; v_call: TRBV6-9; cdr3_nt: TGTGCCAGCAGAACAGGGGCCCCAGATACGCAGTATTTT; cdr3_aa: CASRTGAPDTQYF
clone_size: NA; j_call: TRBJ2-7; d_call: NA; v_call: TRBV6-6; cdr3_nt: TGTGCCACTGGAACCGAGCAGTACTTC; cdr3_aa: CATGTEQYF
clone_size: NA; j_call: TRBJ1-6; d_call: NA; v_call: TRBV2; cdr3_nt: TGTGCCAGCAGTGACATGATTTCACCCCTCCACTTT; cdr3_aa: CASSDMISPLHF
clone_size: NA; j_call: TRBJ2-7; d_call: NA; v_call: TRBV7-8; cdr3_nt: TGTGCCAGCAGCTTAGTGCCGTCCTCCTACGAGCAGTACTTC; cdr3_aa: CASSLVPSSYEQYF
clone_size: few; j_call: TRBJ2-2; d_call: NA; v_call: TRBV12-3/TRBV12-4; cdr3_nt: TGTGCCAGCCCGGCCCCCGGGGAGCTGTTTTTT; cdr3_aa: CASPAPGELFF
clone_size: few; j_call: TRBJ1-3; d_call: TRBD1; v_call: TRBV9; cdr3_nt: TGTGCCAGCAGCGTAGCCCGGGACAGGGTCACACCTGGAAACACCATATATTTT; cdr3_aa: CASSVARDRVTPGNTIYF
clone_size: few; j_call: TRBJ1-4; d_call: NA; v_call: TRBV12-3/TRBV12-4; cdr3_nt: TGTGCCAGCAGTAAGAATAGGGACATAACAACTAATGAAAAACTGTTTTTT; cdr3_aa: CASSKNRDITTNEKLFF
clone_size: few; j_call: TRBJ2-2; d_call: NA; v_call: TRBV25-1; cdr3_nt: TGTGCCAGCAGGGTTTCGGGGTCCAACACCGGGGAGCTGTTTTTT; cdr3_aa: CASRVSGSNTGELFF
clone_size: many; j_call: TRBJ2-7; d_call: NA; v_call: TRBV7-2; cdr3_nt: TGTGCCAGCAGCGTCTCCTACGAGCAGTACTTC; cdr3_aa: CASSVSYEQYF
clone_size: few; j_call: TRBJ1-2; d_call: NA; v_call: TRBV18; cdr3_nt: TGTGCCAGCTCACAAGGACAGCTTGATGGCTACACCTTC; cdr3_aa: CASSQGQLDGYTF
clone_size: NA; j_call: TRBJ2-3; d_call: NA; v_call: TRBV20-1; cdr3_nt: TGCAGTGCTAGATACGCAGATACGCAGTATTTT; cdr3_aa: CSARYADTQYF
clone_size: NA; j_call: TRBJ1-1; d_call: NA; v_call: TRBV6-1; cdr3_nt: TGTGCCAGCAGTGAAGGGTGGGGACCTTCGGTGGGGTACACTGAAGCTTTCTTT; cdr3_aa: CASSEGWGPSVGYTEAFF
clone_size: NA; j_call: TRBJ2-1; d_call: TRBD1; v_call: TRBV6-5; cdr3_nt: TGTGCCAGCAGGTACAGGGGGACCAATGAGCAGTTCTTC; cdr3_aa: CASRYRGTNEQFF
clone_size: NA; j_call: TRBJ2-7; d_call: TRBD2; v_call: TRBV30; cdr3_nt: TGTGCCTGGCGACTAGCGGGAGTCAACGAGCAGTACTTC; cdr3_aa: CAWRLAGVNEQYF
clone_size: NA; j_call: TRBJ2-7; d_call: NA; v_call: TRBV7-9; cdr3_nt: TGTGCCAGCAGCCCCACGGGGGGCTTTGTCGAGCAGTACTTC; cdr3_aa: CASSPTGGFVEQYF
clone_size: few; j_call: TRBJ2-4; d_call: NA; v_call: TRBV29-1; cdr3_nt: TGCAGCGTTGAAGTGTTAGCCAAAAACATTCAGTACTTC; cdr3_aa: CSVEVLAKNIQYF
clone_size: few; j_call: TRBJ1-3; d_call: NA; v_call: TRBV7-8; cdr3_nt: TGTGCCAGCAGCTTAGTAGCGGGGGCTGGAAACACCATATATTTT; cdr3_aa: CASSLVAGAGNTIYF
clone_size: NA; j_call: TRBJ1-6; d_call: TRBD1; v_call: TRBV29-1; cdr3_nt: TGCAGCGCCAAAATTGGACAGGGGTCGGGTTCACCCCTCCACTTT; cdr3_aa: CSAKIGQGSGSPLHF
clone_size: NA; j_call: TRBJ2-7; d_call: TRBD2; v_call: TRBV12-3/TRBV12-4; cdr3_nt: TGTGCCAGCAGTTCTCTAGCGGTACAATACTTC; cdr3_aa: CASSSLAVQYF
clone_size: few; j_call: TRBJ2-5; d_call: TRBD2; v_call: TRBV7-3; cdr3_nt: TGTGCCAGCAGCGACAACGGACTAGCCGGGGAGACCCAGTACTTC; cdr3_aa: CASSDNGLAGETQYF
clone_size: NA; j_call: TRBJ2-5; d_call: TRBD2; v_call: TRBV12-3/TRBV12-4; cdr3_nt: TGTGCCAGCAGCGCAGAGTGGGGACTAAGGGAGACCCAGTACTTC; cdr3_aa: CASSAEWGLRETQYF
clone_size: NA; j_call: TRBJ2-4; d_call: TRBD1; v_call: TRBV9; cdr3_nt: TGTGCCAGCAGCGTAGTCGGGACAGGGGTGGACATTCAGTACTTC; cdr3_aa: CASSVVGTGVDIQYF
clone_size: NA; j_call: TRBJ2-7; d_call: NA; v_call: TRBV4-2; cdr3_nt: TGTGCCAGCAGCCCGCAAGTATTGGGACCTGCCTACGAGCAGTACTTC; cdr3_aa: CASSPQVLGPAYEQYF
clone_size: many; j_call: TRBJ1-1; d_call: TRBD1; v_call: TRBV6-6; cdr3_nt: TGTGCCAGCAGTGCCCCATTCGACAGGGCCTGGAACACTGAAGCTTTCTTT; cdr3_aa: CASSAPFDRAWNTEAFF
clone_size: few; j_call: TRBJ2-3; d_call: TRBD2; v_call: TRBV9; cdr3_nt: TGTGCCAGCAGACAGTGGACTAGCGGGAGCTATGGGTCCTGCTGTAGCACAGATACGCAGTATTTT; cdr3_aa: CASRQWTSGSYGSCCSTDTQYF
clone_size: NA; j_call: TRBJ2-2; d_call: NA; v_call: TRBV5-6; cdr3_nt: TGTGCCAGCAGCTTGGACTGGGGGAACACCGGGGAGCTGTTTTTT; cdr3_aa: CASSLDWGNTGELFF
clone_size: few; j_call: TRBJ2-5; d_call: TRBD1; v_call: TRBV7-9; cdr3_nt: TGTGCCGAAAGGGGAACAGGGGACCAAGAGACCCAGTACTTC; cdr3_aa: CAERGTGDQETQYF
clone_size: NA; j_call: TRBJ1-6; d_call: NA; v_call: TRBV2; cdr3_nt: TGTGCCAGCAGCCCTTTCCGGGGGAAGAATTCACCCCTCCACTTT; cdr3_aa: CASSPFRGKNSPLHF
clone_size: NA; j_call: TRBJ2-3; d_call: NA; v_call: TRBV7-2; cdr3_nt: TGTGCCAGCAGCTTAGCCCCCGGGGCCCGCACAGATACGCAGTATTTT; cdr3_aa: CASSLAPGARTDTQYF
clone_size: NA; j_call: TRBJ2-2; d_call: NA; v_call: TRBV7-2; cdr3_nt: TGTGCCAGCAGCTCGGGTGTCGGGGAGCTGTTTTTT; cdr3_aa: CASSSGVGELFF
clone_size: NA; j_call: TRBJ2-5; d_call: TRBD1; v_call: TRBV7-2; cdr3_nt: TGTGCCAGCAGTCGACAGGGCGTAACCCAGTACTTC; cdr3_aa: CASSRQGVTQYF
clone_size: few; j_call: TRBJ2-3; d_call: NA; v_call: TRBV20-1; cdr3_nt: TGCAGTGCTACCCACCGGGCTCCACTCGGGATAGCAGATACGCAGTATTTT; cdr3_aa: CSATHRAPLGIADTQYF
clone_size: few; j_call: TRBJ2-7; d_call: NA; v_call: TRBV5-1; cdr3_nt: TGCGCCAGCAGCTTGTGGGACAACTCCTACGAGCAGTACTTC; cdr3_aa: CASSLWDNSYEQYF
clone_size: NA; j_call: TRBJ2-5; d_call: TRBD1; v_call: TRBV20-1; cdr3_nt: TGCAGTGCTAGATCCGAGACAGGGCGGCAAGAGACCCAGTACTTC; cdr3_aa: CSARSETGRQETQYF